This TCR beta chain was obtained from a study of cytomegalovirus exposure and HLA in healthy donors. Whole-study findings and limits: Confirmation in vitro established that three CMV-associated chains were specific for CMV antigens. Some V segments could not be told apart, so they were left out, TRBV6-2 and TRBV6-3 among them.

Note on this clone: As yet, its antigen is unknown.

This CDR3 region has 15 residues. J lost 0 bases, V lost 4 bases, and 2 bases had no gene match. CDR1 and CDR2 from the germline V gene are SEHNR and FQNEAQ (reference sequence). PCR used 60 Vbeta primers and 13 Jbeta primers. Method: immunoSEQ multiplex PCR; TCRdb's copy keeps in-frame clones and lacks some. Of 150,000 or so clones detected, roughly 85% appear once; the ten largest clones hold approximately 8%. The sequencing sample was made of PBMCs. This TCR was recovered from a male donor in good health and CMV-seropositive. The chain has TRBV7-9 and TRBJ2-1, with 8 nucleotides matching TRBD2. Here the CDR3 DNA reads TGTGCCAGCAGCTCTACTAGCGGCTCCTACAATGAGCAGTTCTTC. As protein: CASSSTSGSYNEQFF.